This TCR beta chain was recovered during a study of cytomegalovirus exposure and HLA in healthy donors. Primers included in the PCR were 60 Vbeta and 13 Jbeta primers. Using immunoSEQ multiplex PCR, the repertoire was profiled, and TCRdb retains in-frame clones only, with some absent. In the table there are about 120,000 clones, roughly 80% of which are singletons. CDR1 SGHRS and CDR2 YFSETQ come from the germline V gene. V dropped 2 bases and J dropped 1 base, with 9 bases sitting between them. The CDR3 runs to 14 residues. The receptor's source is a female donor in good health and CMV-seronegative. What was sequenced was PBMCs. The chain has TRBV5-1 and TRBJ2-5; the D is unclear. The chain's CDR3 is CASSLVVFQETQYF. CDR3 in DNA: TGCGCCAGCAGCTTAGTAGTGTTCCAAGAGACCCAGTACTTC.